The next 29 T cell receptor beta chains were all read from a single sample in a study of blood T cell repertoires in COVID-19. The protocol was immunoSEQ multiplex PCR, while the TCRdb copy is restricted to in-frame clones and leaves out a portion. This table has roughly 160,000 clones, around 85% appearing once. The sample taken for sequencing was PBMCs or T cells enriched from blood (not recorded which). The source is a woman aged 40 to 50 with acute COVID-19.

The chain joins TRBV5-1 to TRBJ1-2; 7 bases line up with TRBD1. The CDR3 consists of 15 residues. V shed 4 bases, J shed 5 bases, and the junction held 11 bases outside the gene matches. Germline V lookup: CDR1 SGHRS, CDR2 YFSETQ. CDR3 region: CASSLSGTDRYGYTF. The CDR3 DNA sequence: TGCGCCAGCAGCCTATCCGGGACAGACAGATATGGCTACACCTTC.

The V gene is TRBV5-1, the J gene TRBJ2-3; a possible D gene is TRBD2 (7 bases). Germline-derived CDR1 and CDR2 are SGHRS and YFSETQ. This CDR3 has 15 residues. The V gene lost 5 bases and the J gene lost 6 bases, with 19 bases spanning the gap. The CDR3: CASRVAGAIMDTQYF. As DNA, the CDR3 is TGCGCCAGCAGGGTTGCGGGGGCAATTATGGATACGCAGTATTTT.

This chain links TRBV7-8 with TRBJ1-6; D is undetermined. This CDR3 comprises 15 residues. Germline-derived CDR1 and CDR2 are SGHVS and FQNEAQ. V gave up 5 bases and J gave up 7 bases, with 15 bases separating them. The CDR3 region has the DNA TGTGCCAGCAGCACCCGGGGTGTTGGGAATTCACCCCTCCACTTT. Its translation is CASSTRGVGNSPLHF.

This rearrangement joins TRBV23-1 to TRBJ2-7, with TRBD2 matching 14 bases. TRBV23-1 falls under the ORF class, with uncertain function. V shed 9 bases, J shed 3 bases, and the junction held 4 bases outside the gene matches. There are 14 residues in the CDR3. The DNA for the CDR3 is TGCGCCAGGGGACTAGCGGGAGATGTCTACGAGCAGTACGTC. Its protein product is CARGLAGDVYEQYV.

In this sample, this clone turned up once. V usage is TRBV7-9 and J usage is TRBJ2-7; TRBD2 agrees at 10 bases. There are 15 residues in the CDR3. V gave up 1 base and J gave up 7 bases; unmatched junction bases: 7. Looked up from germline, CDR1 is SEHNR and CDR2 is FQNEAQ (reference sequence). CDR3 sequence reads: CASSLVPSGSGEQYV. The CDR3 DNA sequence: TGTGCCAGCAGCTTAGTCCCTAGCGGGAGTGGAGAGCAGTACGTC.

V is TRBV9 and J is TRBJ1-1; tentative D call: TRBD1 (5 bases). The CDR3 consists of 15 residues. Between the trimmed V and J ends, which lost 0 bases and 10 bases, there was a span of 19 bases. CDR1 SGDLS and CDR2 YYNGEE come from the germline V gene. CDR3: CASSVEPAGIGRAFF. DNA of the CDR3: TGTGCCAGCAGCGTAGAGCCAGCAGGGATAGGTAGAGCTTTCTTT.

CDR3 coding DNA: TGTGCCAGCTCTCCCGGATGGCGGGGCCACACAGATACGCAGTATTTT. Translation: CASSPGWRGHTDTQYF. This rearrangement joins TRBV18 to TRBJ2-3; D is possibly TRBD2 (6 bases). Germline assignment: CDR1 KGHSH and CDR2 LQKENI. CDR3 length: 16 amino acids. The V end lost 6 bases, the J end lost 2 bases, and 18 bases lay between the germline ends.

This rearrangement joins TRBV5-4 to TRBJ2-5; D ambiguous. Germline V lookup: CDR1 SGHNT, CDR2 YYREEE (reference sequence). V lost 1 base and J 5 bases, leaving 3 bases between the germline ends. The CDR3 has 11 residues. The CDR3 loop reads CASSLQETQYF. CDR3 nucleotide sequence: TGTGCCAGCAGCTTGCAGGAGACCCAGTACTTC.

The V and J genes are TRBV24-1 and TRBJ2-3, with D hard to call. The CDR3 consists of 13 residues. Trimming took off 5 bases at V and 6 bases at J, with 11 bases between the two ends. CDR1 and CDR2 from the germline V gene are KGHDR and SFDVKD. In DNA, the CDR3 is TGTGCCACCAGTGGCTTTAGATCGGATACGCAGTATTTT. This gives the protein CATSGFRSDTQYF.

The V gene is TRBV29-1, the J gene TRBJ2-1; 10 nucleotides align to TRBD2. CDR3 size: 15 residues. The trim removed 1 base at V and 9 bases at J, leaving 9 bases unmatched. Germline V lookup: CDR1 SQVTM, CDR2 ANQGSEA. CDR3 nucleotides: TGCAGCGTTGAAGTAGCCCTAGCGGGAGAGGGTGAGCAGTTCTTC. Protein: CSVEVALAGEGEQFF.

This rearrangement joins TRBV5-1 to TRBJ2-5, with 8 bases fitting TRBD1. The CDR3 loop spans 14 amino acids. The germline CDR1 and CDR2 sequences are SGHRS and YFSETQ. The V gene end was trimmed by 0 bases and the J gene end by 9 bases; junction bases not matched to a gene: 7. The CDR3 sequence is CASSLDDRGQAQYF. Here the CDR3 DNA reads TGCGCCAGCAGCTTGGATGACAGGGGTCAGGCCCAGTACTTC. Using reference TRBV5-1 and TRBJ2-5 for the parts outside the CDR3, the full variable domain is KAGVTQTPRYLIKTRGQQVTLSCSPISGHRSVSWYQQTPGQGLQFLFEYFSETQRNKGNFPGRFSGRQFSNSRSEMNVSTLELGDSALYLCASSLDDRGQAQYFGPGTRLLVL.

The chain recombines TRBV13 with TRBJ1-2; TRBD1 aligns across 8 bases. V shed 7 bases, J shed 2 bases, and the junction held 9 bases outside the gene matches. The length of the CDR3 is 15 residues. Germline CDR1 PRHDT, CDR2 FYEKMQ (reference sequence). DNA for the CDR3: TGTGCCAGCACCCCGATGGACAGGGCAAACTATGGCTACACCTTC. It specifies CASTPMDRANYGYTF.

In DNA, the CDR3 is TGTGCCAGCAGCCCAGGGGAAGCCTCCTACGAGCAGTACTTC. It translates to CASSPGEASYEQYF. The chain couples TRBV9 to TRBJ2-7; tentatively, D is TRBD1 (6 bases). The V and J ends lost 4 bases and 0 bases respectively, with 11 bases between them. The CDR3 contains 14 residues. Germline V gene sequence: CDR1 SGDLS, CDR2 YYNGEE.

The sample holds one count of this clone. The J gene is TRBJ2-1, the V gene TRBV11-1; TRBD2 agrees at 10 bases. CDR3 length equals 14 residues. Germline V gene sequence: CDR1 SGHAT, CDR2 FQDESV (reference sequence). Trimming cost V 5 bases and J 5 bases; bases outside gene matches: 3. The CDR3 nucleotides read TGTGCCAGCAGCCTTAGCGGGAGGAACAATGAGCAGTTCTTC. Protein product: CASSLSGRNNEQFF.

CDR3 in amino acids: CASSAGRVYTEAFF. In DNA form, the CDR3 reads TGTGCCAGCAGTGCGGGCAGGGTTTACACTGAAGCTTTCTTT. This chain joins TRBV25-1 and TRBJ1-1; weak D call: TRBD1 (5 bases). The V end lost 4 bases, the J end lost 3 bases, and 12 bases lay between the germline ends. The CDR3 contains 14 residues. Germline V gene lookup returns CDR1 MGHDK and CDR2 SYGVNS.

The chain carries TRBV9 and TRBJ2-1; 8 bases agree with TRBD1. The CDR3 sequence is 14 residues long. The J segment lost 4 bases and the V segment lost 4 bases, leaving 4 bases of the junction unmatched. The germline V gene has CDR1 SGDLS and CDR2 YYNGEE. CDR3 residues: CASSPRTGYNEQFF. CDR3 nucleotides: TGTGCCAGCAGCCCCCGGACAGGGTACAATGAGCAGTTCTTC.

CDR3 amino acids: CASSFQGARETQYF. DNA of the CDR3: TGCGCCAGCAGCTTCCAGGGGGCGCGAGAGACCCAGTACTTC. This sequence joins TRBV5-1 and TRBJ2-5, with 8 bases matching TRBD1. The CDR3 sequence is 14 residues long. Germline CDR1 is SGHRS and CDR2 is YFSETQ. The V and J ends lost 2 bases and 4 bases, in that order; junction bases with no gene match: 4.

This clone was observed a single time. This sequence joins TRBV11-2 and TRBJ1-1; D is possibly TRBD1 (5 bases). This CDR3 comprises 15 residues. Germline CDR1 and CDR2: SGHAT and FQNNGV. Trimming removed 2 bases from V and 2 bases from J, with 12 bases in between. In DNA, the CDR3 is TGTGCCAGCAGCTTAACCCAGGGTGGAAACACTGAAGCTTTCTTT. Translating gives CASSLTQGGNTEAFF.

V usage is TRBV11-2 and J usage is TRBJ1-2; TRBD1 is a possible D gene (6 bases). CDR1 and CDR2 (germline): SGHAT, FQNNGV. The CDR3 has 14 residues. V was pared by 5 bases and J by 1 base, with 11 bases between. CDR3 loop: CASSRGQSNYGYTF. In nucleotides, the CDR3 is TGTGCCAGCAGCCGCGGACAGAGTAACTATGGCTACACCTTC. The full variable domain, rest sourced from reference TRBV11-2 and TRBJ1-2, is EAGVAQSPRYKIIEKRQSVAFWCNPISGHATLYWYQQILGQGPKLLIQFQNNGVVDDSQLPKDRFSAERLKGVDSTLKIQPAKLEDSAVYLCASSRGQSNYGYTFGSGTRLTVV.

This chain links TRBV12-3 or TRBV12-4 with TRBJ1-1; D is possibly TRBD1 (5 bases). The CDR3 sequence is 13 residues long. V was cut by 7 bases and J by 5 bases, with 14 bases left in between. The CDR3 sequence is CASTTGGKTEAFF. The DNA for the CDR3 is TGTGCCAGCACTACAGGAGGGAAGACTGAAGCTTTCTTT.

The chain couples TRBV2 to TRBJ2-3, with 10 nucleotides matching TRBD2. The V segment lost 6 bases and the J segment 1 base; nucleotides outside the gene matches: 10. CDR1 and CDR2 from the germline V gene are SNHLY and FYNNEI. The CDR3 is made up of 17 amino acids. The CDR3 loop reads CASRDLAGEEGTDTQYF. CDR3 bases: TGTGCCAGCAGAGACCTAGCGGGAGAGGAGGGCACAGATACGCAGTATTTT.

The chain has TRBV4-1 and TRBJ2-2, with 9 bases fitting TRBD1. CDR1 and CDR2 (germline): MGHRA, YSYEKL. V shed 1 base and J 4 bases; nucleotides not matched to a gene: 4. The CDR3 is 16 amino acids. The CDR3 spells CASSQGNRGPTGELFF. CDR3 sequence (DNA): TGCGCCAGCAGCCAAGGCAACAGGGGGCCCACCGGGGAGCTGTTTTTT.

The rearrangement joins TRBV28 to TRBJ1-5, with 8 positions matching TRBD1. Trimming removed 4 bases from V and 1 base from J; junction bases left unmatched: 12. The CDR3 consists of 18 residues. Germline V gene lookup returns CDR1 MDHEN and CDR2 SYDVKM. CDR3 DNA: TGTGCCAGCAGTTCATCCGGGACAGGAGGTGGGAGCAATCAGCCCCAGCATTTT. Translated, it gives CASSSSGTGGGSNQPQHF.

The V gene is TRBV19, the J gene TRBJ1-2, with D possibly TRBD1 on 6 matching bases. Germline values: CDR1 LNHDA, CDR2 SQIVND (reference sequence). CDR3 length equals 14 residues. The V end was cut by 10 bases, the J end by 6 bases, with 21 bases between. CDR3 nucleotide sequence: TGTGCCACCCGAGTGGCAGGGGATATCGATGGCTACACCTTC. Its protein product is CATRVAGDIDGYTF.

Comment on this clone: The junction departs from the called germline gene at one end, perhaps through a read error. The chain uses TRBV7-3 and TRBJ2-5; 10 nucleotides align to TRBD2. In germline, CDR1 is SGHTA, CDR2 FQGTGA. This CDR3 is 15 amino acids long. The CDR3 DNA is TGTGCCAGCAGCCCCGGACTAGCGGCCCAAGGGACCCAGTACTTC. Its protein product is CASSPGLAAQGTQYF.

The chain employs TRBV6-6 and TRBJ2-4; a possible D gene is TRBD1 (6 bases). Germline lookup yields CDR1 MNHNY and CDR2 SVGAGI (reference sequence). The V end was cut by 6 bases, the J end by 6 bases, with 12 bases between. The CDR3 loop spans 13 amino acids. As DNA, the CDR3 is TGTGCCAGCAGCCTGACGGACAGAAACATTCAGTACTTC. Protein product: CASSLTDRNIQYF.

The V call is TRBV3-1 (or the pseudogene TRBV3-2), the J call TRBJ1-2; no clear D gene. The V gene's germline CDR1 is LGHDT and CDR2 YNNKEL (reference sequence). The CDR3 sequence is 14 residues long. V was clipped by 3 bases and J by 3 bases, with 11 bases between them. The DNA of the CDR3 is TGTGCCAGCAGCCACCTAATTGATCACTATGGCTACACCTTC. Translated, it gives CASSHLIDHYGYTF.

For the CDR3, the DNA is TGTGCCAGCAGCTTGGAAGGGGGCGGTAACACTGAAGCTTTCTTT. The encoded protein is CASSLEGGGNTEAFF. J is TRBJ1-1 and V is TRBV5-8; TRBD1 agrees at 7 bases. The CDR3 has 15 residues. Germline CDR1 and CDR2: SGHTS and YDEGEE. The junction had 4 bases not matched to a gene; V was cut back by 0 bases and J by 2 bases.

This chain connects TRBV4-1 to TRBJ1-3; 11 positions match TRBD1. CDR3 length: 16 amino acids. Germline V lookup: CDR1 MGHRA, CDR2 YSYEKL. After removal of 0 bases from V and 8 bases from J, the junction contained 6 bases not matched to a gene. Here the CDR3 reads CASSQDAGTGGHTIYF. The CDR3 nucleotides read TGCGCCAGCAGCCAAGACGCCGGGACAGGGGGGCACACCATATATTTT.